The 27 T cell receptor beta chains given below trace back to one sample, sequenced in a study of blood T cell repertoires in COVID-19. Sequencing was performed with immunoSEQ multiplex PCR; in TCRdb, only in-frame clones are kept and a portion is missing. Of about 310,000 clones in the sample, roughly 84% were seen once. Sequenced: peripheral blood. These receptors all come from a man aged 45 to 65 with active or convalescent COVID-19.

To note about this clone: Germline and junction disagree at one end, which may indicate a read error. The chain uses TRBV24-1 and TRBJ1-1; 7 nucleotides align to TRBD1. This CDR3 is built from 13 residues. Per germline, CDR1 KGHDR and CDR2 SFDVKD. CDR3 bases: TGTGCCACGAGTGACAGGGTGAACACTGAAGCTTTCTTT. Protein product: CATSDRVNTEAFF.

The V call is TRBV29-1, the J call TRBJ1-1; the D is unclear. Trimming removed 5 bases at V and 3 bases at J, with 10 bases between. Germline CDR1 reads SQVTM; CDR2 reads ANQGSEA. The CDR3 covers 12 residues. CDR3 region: CSVSRVDTEAFF. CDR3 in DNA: TGCAGCGTTTCGCGAGTGGACACTGAAGCTTTCTTT.

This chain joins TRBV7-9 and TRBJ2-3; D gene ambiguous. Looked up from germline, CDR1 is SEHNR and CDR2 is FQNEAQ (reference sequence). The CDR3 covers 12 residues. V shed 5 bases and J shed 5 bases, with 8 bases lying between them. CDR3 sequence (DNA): TGTGCCAGCAGCCCGTCGGTAGATACGCAGTATTTT. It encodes CASSPSVDTQYF. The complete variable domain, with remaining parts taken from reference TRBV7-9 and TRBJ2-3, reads DTGVSQNPRHKITKRGQNVTFRCDPISEHNRLYWYRQTLGQGPEFLTYFQNEAQLEKSRLLSDRFSAERPKGSFSTLEIQRTEQGDSAMYLCASSPSVDTQYFGPGTRLTVL.

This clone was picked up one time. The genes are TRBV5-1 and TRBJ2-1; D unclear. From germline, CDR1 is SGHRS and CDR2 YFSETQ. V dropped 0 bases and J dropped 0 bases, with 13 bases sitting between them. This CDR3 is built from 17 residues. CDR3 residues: CASSLDLPISSYNEQFF. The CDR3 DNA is TGCGCCAGCAGCTTGGATCTCCCTATAAGCTCCTACAATGAGCAGTTCTTC.

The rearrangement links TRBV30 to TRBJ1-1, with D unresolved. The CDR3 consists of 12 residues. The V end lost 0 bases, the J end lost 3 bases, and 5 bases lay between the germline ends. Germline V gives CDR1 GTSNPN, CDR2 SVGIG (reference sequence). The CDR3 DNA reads TGTGCCTGGAGTGTAGCCCACACTGAAGCTTTCTTT. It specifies CAWSVAHTEAFF.

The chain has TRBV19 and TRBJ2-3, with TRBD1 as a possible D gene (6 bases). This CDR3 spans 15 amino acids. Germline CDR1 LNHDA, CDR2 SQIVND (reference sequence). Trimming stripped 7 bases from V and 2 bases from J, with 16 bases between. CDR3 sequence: CASINRHRDTDTQYF. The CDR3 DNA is TGTGCCAGTATTAATCGCCACAGGGACACAGATACGCAGTATTTT.

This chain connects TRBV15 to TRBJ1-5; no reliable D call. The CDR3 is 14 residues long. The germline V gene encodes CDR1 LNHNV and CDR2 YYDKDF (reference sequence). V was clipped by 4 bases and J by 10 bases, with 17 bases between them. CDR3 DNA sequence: TGTGCCACCAGCAATGGCGGGCCTATAGGCCCCCAGCATTTT. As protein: CATSNGGPIGPQHF.

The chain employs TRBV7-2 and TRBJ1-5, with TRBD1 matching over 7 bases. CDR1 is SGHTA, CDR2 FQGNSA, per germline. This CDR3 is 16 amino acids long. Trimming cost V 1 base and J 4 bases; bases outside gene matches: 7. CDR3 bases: TGTGCCAGCAGCTTAGACCGACAGGGCATGAATCAGCCCCAGCATTTT. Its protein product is CASSLDRQGMNQPQHF.

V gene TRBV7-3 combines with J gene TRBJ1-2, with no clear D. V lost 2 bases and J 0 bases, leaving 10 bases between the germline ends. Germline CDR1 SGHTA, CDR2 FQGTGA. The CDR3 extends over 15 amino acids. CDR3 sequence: CASSLGPEANYGYTF. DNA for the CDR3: TGTGCCAGCAGCTTAGGTCCAGAAGCTAACTATGGCTACACCTTC.

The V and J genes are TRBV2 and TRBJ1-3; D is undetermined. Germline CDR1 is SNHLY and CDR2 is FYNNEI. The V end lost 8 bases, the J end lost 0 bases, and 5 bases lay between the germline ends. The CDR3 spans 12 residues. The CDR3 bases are TGTGCCAGCTCTCCCTCTGGAAACACCATATATTTT. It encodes CASSPSGNTIYF.

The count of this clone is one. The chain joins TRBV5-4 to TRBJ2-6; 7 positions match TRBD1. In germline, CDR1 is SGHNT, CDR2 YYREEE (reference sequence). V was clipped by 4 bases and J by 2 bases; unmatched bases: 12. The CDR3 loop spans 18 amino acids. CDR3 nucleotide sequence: TGTGCCAGCAGCCCCCGACAGGGCATTCCCCCTGGGGCCAACGTCCTGACTTTC. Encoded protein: CASSPRQGIPPGANVLTF.

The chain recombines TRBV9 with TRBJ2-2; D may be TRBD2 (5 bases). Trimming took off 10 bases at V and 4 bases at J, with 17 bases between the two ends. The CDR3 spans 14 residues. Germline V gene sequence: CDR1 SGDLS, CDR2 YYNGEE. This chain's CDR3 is CASNDGVPTGELFF. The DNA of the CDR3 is TGTGCCTCAAATGACGGGGTTCCCACCGGGGAGCTGTTTTTT.

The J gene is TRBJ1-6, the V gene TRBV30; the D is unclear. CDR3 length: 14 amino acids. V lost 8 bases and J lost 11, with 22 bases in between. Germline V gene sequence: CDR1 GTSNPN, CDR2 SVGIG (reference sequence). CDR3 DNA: TGTGCCCTAGCCCAGGACTCCGGTACTGCACCCCTCCACTTT. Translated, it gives CALAQDSGTAPLHF. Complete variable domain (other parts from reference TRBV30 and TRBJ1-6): SQTIHQWPATLVQPVGSPLSLECTVEGTSNPNLYWYRQAAGRGLQLLFYSVGIGQISSEVPQNLSASRPQDRQFILSSKKLLLSDSGFYLCALAQDSGTAPLHFGNGTRLTVT.

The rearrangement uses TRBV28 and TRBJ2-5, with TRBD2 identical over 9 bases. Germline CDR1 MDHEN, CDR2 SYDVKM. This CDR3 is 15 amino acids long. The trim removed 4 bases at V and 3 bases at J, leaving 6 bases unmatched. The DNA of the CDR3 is TGTGCCAGCAGTTCAGCGGGGGGCCCAGAAGAGACCCAGTACTTC. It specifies CASSSAGGPEETQYF.

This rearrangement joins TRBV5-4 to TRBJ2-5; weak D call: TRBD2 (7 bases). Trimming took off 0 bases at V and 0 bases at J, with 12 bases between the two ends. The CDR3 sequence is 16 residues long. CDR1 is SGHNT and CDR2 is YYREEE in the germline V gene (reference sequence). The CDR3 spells CASSLADGGHQETQYF. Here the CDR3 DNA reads TGTGCCAGCAGCTTGGCCGACGGGGGGCACCAAGAGACCCAGTACTTC.

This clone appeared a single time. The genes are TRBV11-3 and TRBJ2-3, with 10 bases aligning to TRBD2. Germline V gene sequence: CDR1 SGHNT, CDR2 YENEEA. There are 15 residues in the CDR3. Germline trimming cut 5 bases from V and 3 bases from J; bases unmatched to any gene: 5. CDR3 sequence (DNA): TGTGCCAGCAGCGGTAGCGGGGGGCGGACAGATACGCAGTATTTT. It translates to CASSGSGGRTDTQYF.

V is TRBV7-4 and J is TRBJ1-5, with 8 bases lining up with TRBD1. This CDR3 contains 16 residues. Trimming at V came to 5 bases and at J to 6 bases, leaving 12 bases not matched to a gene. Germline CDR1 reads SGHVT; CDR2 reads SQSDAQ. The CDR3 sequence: CASSAGQGRWSQPQHF. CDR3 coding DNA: TGTGCCAGCAGCGCCGGACAGGGAAGGTGGAGTCAGCCCCAGCATTTT. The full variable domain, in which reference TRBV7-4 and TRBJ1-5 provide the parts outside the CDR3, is GAGVSQSPRYKVAKRGRDVALRCDSISGHVTLYWYRQTLGQGSEVLTYSQSDAQRDKSGRPSGRFSAERPERSVSTLKIQRTEQGDSAVYLCASSAGQGRWSQPQHFGDGTRLSIL.

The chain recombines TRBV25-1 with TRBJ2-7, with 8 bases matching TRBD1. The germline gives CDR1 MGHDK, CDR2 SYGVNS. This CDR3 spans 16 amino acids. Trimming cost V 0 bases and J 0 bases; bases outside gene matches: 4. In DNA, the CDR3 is TGTGCCAGCAGTGAATATGGACAGGGTTACTCCTACGAGCAGTACTTC. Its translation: CASSEYGQGYSYEQYF.

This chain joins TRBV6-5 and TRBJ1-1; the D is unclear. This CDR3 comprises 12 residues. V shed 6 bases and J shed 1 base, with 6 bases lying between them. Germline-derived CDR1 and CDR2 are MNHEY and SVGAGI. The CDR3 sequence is CASSQSNTEAFF. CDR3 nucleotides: TGTGCCAGCAGCCAATCGAACACTGAAGCTTTCTTT.

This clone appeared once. DNA for the CDR3: TGTGCCATCAGTGAGTCTAGGACAGGGGAATACGAGCAGTACTTC. Translating gives CAISESRTGEYEQYF. The chain joins TRBV10-3 to TRBJ2-7; 9 positions agree with TRBD1. The CDR3 is 15 amino acids. After removal of 0 bases from V and 4 bases from J, the junction contained 4 bases not matched to a gene. Per germline, CDR1 ENHRY and CDR2 SYGVKD.

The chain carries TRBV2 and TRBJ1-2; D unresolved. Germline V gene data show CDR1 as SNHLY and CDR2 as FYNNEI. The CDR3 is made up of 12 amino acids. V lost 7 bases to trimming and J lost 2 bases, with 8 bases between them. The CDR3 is CASNAGNYGYTF. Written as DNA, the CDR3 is TGTGCCAGCAATGCGGGCAACTATGGCTACACCTTC.

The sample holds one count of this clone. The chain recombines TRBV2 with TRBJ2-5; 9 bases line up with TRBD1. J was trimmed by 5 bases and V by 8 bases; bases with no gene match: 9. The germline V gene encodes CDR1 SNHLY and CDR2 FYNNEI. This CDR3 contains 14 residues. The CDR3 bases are TGTGCCAGCCGGGAACAGGGGGCGCGGGAGACCCAGTACTTC. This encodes CASREQGARETQYF.

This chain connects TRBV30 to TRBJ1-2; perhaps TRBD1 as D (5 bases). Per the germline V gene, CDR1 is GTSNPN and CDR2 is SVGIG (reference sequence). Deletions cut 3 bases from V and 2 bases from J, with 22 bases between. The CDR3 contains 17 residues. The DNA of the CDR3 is TGTGCCTGGAGATCCCATCGCACCCCTCACAGGAACTATGGCTACACCTTC. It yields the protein CAWRSHRTPHRNYGYTF.

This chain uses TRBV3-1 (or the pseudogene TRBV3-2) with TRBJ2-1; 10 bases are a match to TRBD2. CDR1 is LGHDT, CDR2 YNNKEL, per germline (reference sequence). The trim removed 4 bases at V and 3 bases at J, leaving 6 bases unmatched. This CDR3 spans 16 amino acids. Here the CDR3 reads CASSPLAGDNYNEQFF. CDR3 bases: TGTGCCAGCAGCCCGCTAGCGGGAGATAACTACAATGAGCAGTTCTTC.

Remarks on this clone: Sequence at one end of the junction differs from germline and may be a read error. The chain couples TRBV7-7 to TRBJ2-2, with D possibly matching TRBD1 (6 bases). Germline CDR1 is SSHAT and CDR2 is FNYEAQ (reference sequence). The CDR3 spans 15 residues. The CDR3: CASSLGQGYTGELFF. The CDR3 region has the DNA TGTGCTAGCAGCTTGGGGCAGGGGTACACCGGGGAGCTGTTTTTT.

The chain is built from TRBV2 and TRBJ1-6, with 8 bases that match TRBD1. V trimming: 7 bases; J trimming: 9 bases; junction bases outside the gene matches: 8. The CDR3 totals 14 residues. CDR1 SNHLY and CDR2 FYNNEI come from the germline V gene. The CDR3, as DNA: TGTGCCAGCACCCCGGACAGGGAGGGTTCACCCCTCCACTTT. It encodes CASTPDREGSPLHF. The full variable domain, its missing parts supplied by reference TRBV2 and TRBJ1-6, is EPEVTQTPSHQVTQMGQEVILRCVPISNHLYFYWYRQILGQKVEFLVSFYNNEISEKSEIFDDQFSVERPDGSNFTLKIRSTKLEDSAMYFCASTPDREGSPLHFGNGTRLTVT.

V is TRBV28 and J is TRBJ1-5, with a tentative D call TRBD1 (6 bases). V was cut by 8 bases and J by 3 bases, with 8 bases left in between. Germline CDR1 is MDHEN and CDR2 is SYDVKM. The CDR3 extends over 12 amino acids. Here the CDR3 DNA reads TGTGCCAGCGGACAGTTCAATCAGCCCCAGCATTTT. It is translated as CASGQFNQPQHF. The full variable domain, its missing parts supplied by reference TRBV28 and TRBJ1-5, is DVKVTQSSRYLVKRTGEKVFLECVQDMDHENMFWYRQDPGLGLRLIYFSYDVKMKEKGDIPEGYSVSREKKERFSLILESASTNQTSMYLCASGQFNQPQHFGDGTRLSIL.